This record covers a single TCR beta chain. This specimen comes from a study of blood T cell repertoires in COVID-19. Study-wide background: The United States, Italy and Spain provided the acute and convalescent COVID-19 samples. T cells, B-cell-depleted T cells, or PBMCs supplied cDNA or gDNA.

With 3 bases removed from V and 7 bases from J, the gap between germline ends came to 10 bases. The CDR3 extends over 13 amino acids. CDR1 and CDR2 from the germline V gene are SGHTA and FQGNSA. Enrolment of Seattle patients took place during active infection, and they were followed longitudinally. Original processing methods: Estimated nucleated cell counts came from reference gene primer amplification. Using immunoSEQ multiplex PCR, the repertoire was profiled, and TCRdb retains in-frame clones only, with some absent. Clone size and V and J calls were adopted from that table, with D and trimming inferred from the DNA. The data contain about 340,000 clones, around nine tenths of them singletons.

This receptor was identified in a woman in her seventies with COVID-19, enrolled during active disease. Sequencing input: peripheral blood. The chain recombines TRBV7-2 with TRBJ2-1; D is unclear. This chain's CDR3 is CASSFTPYNEQFF. CDR3 bases: TGTGCCAGCAGCTTTACTCCTTATAATGAGCAGTTCTTC.